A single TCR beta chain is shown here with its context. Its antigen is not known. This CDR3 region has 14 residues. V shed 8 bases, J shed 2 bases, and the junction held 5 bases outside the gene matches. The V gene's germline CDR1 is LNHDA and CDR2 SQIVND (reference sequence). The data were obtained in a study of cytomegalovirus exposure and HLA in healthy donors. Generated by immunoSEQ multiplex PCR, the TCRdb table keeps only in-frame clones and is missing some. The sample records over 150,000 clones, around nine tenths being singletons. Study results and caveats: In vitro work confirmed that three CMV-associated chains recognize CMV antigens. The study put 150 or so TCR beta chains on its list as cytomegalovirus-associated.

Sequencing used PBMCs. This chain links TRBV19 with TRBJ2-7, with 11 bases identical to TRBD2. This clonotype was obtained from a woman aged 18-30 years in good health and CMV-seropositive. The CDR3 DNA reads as TGTGCCAGTTCGAGACTAGCGGGGCCCTACGAGCAGTACTTC. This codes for CASSRLAGPYEQYF.